The clone carrying this T cell receptor beta chain was seen only once. Its antigen is unknown. The time point: 2014-2015 season, 7 days after vaccination. The source of the sample is a study of follicular helper T cells after annual influenza vaccination. Study details: Some donors were sampled over the 2013-2014, 2014-2015 and 2015-2016 vaccinations. Study-level findings and limits: Change in circulating plasmablasts correlated with ICOS+CD38+ cTfh clonality change. Only roughly 9-23% of analyzed cells yielded productive TCRB sequences. Yearly vaccinations repeatedly recalled conserved clonotypes in ICOS+CD38+ cTfh.

Using immunoSEQ multiplex PCR, the repertoire was profiled, and TCRdb retains in-frame clones only, with some absent. Here the sample spans 12,000 to 15,000 clones, 65% to 85% being singletons. This CDR3 has 16 amino acids. V lost 5 bases, J lost 6 bases, and 9 bases stayed unmatched. In germline, CDR1 is SGHRS, CDR2 YFSETQ. The gene calls are TRBV5-1 and TRBJ2-3; TRBD2 matches at 13 bases. This TCR was recovered from an adult who received the influenza vaccine. The sample was CXCR5+ CD38- circulating T follicular helper cells from blood, taken 7 days after influenza vaccination. Subset noted: circulating Tfh, non-naive CD4+CXCR5+PD-1+ (ICOS+CD38+ or ICOS-CD38-). CDR3 sequence (DNA): TGCGCCAGCAGAACTAGCGGGGGGGCTCGGAGCGATACGCAGTATTTT. Protein: CASRTSGGARSDTQYF. Full variable domain (outside the CDR3, taken from reference TRBV5-1 and TRBJ2-3): KAGVTQTPRYLIKTRGQQVTLSCSPISGHRSVSWYQQTPGQGLQFLFEYFSETQRNKGNFPGRFSGRQFSNSRSEMNVSTLELGDSALYLCASRTSGGARSDTQYFGPGTRLTVL.